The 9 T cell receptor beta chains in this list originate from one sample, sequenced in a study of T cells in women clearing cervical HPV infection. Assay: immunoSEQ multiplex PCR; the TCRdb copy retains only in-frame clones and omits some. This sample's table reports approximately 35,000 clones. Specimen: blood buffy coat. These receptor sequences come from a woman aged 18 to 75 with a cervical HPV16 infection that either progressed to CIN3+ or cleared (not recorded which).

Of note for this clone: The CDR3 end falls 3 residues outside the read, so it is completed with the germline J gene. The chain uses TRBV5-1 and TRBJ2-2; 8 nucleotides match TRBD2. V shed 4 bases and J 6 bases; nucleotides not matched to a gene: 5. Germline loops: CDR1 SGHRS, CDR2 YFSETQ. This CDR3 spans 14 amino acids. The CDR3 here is CASSRAGAAGELFF. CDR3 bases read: TGCGCCAGCAGCCGAGCGGGGGCGGCCGGGGAG.

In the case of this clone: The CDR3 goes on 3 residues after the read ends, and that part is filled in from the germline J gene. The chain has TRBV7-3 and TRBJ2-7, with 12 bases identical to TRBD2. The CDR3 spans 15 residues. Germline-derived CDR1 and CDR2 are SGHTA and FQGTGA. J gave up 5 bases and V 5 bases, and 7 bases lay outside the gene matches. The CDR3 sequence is CASSLAGGGLDEQYF. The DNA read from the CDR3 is TGTGCCAGCAGCCTAGCGGGGGGGGGACTAGACGAG.

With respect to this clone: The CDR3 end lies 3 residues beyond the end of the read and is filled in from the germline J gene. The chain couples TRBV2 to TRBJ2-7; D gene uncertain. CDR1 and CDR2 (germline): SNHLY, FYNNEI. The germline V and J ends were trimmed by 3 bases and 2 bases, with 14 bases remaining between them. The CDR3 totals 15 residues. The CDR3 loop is CASSDESGSPYEQYF. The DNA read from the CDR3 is TGTGCCAGCAGTGATGAGTCGGGTAGTCCCTACGAG. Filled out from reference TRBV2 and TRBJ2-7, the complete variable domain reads EPEVTQTPSHQVTQMGQEVILRCVPISNHLYFYWYRQILGQKVEFLVSFYNNEISEKSEIFDDQFSVERPDGSNFTLKIRSTKLEDSAMYFCASSDESGSPYEQYFGPGTRLTVT.

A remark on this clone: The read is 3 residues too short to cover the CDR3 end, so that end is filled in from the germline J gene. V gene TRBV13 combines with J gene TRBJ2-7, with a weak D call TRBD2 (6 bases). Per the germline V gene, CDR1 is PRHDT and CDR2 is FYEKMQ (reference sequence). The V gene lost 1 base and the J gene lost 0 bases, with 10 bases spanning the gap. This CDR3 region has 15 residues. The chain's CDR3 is CASSLAGDLSYEQYF. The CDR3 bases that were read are TGTGCCAGCAGCTTAGCGGGGGACCTCTCCTACGAG.

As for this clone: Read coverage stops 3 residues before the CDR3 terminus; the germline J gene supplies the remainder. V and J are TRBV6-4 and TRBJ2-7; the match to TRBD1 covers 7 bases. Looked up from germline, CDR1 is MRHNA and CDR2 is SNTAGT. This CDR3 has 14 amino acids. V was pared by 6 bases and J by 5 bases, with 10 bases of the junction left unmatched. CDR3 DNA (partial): TGTGCCAGCAGGCCGCGACAGGGCAGGGACGAG. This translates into CASRPRQGRDE. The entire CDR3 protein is CASRPRQGRDEQYF.

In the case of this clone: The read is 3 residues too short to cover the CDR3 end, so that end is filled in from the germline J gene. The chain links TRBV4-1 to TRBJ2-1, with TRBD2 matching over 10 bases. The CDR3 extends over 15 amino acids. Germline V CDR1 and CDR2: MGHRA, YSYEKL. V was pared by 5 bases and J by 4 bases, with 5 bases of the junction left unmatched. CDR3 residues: CASSKLAGTYNEQFF. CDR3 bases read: TGCGCCAGCAGCAAACTAGCGGGGACTTACAATGAG.

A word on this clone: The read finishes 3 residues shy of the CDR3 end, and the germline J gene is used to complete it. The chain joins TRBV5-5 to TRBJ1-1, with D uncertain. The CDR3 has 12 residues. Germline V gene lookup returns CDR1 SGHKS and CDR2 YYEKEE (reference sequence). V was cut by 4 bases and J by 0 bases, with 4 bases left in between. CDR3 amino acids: CASSHMNTEAFF. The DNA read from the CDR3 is TGTGCCAGCAGCCACATGAACACTGAA.

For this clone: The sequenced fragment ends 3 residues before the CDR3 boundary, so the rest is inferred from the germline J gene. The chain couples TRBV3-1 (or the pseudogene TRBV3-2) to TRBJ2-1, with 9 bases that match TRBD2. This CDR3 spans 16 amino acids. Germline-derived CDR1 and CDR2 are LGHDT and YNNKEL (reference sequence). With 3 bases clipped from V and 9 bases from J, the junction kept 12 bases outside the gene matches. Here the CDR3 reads CASSQTGGGGASEQFF. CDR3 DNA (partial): TGTGCCAGCAGCCAGACCGGTGGCGGGGGGGCCAGTGAG.

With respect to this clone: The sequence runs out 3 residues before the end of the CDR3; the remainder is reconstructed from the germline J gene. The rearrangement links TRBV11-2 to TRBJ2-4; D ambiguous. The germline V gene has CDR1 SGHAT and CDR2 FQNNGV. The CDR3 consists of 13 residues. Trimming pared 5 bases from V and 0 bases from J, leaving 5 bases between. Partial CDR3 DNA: TGTGCCAGCAGCCGACTAGCCAAAAACATT. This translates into CASSRLAKNI. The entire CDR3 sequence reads CASSRLAKNIQYF.